This entry concerns a single T cell receptor beta chain. The antigen is unknown. This record comes from a study of blood T cells in healthy people across ages. Study-wide context: There was about one barcoded beta molecule captured by template switching per two T cells.

Germline trimming cut 3 bases from V and 4 bases from J; bases unmatched to any gene: 5. The CDR3 has 14 amino acids. It was with a sample-barcoded 5' primer and a J-beta primer mix that a second PCR of about 6 to 11 cycles was run. Each cDNA molecule received a tag from a template-switch adaptor that had 12 random nucleotides. TCRdb reprocessed the 5' RACE reads via MiXCR and lists one record per CDR3 protein. The sample has fewer than 750,000 distinct CDR3 sequences, under 55% seen once. All donors came from Russia, were Caucasian and healthy, and spanned ages roughly 6 to 95. Study-wide results and limits: Diversity was higher, and naive CD4+ cells more numerous, in long-lived donors than in aged donors.

Sequences were obtained from blood. The chain joins TRBV12-3 or TRBV12-4 to TRBJ1-1; 7 bases are a match to TRBD1. This sequence was found in a man of 80 years or more in good health. The CDR3 bases are TGTGCCAGCAGTTTTAGCAGGGGGGCCACTGAAGCTTTCTTT. Translated, it gives CASSFSRGATEAFF.